Given below is one T cell receptor (beta chain) in context. This receptor's antigen is unknown. No clone much larger than this one lies a single base away; base qualities are absent. Another Seattle source contributed samples from volunteer blood donors who had recovered from COVID-19. Whole blood was collected in K2EDTA tubes by collaborating institutions according to the institutions' own protocols. For TCRbeta analysis, collaborators shipped samples in one of three forms: frozen whole blood, isolated PBMCs, or DNA extracted from either of those sample types. The immunoSEQ Assay, a bias-controlled multiplex PCR, was used to amplify TCRbeta CDR3 regions from genomic DNA. The authors processed their data as follows. Within the assay, amplification of reference gene primers was used to estimate how many nucleated cells each sample contained. To quantify the absolute abundance of each unique TCRbeta CDR3 rearrangement, sequence reads were collapsed and filtered. For each sample, productive Simpson clonality was calculated as the square root of Simpson's diversity index across productive rearrangements. Imported from immuneACCESS, the table was reduced by TCRdb to in-frame sequences with V and J called. These copies leave out some clones; in studies compared against another copy, an unresolved V gene accounts for under half, and the cause of the remainder is not known. The V and J calls and the clone size are those of that table, but D and trimming were determined from the DNA. This sample has about 150,000 clones in its table, and around 83% of those were observed once. Clones ranked in the top ten supply approximately 13% of the sample.

The data were taken from a study of blood T cell repertoires in COVID-19 (dated by TCRdb to 2019 to 2021). As for the study more broadly: Samples from collaborators originated in the United States, Italy and Spain and spanned both the acute and convalescent phases of COVID-19. Where HLA class I and class II types were available, the types were taken from metadata supplied by the sample provider, not from assay-based typing. Nearly every sample came with metadata listing a de-identified subject ID, COVID-19 status, age in years and sex. The samples were drawn from two sources: the first 160 participants of the ongoing ImmuneRACE study, and fewer than 1,500 subjects contributed by 6 global collaborators. Subjects who had been exposed to COVID-19, were actively infected with it, or had recovered from it provided the deeply sampled blood TCRbeta repertoires that made up the dataset. The material from the prospective study consisted of cDNA or gDNA derived from T cells, B-cell-depleted T cells, or PBMCs. The repertoires were released in a freely available public database meant as a resource for research on the immune response to SARS-CoV-2. General study outcomes and caveats: The quantity of clinical and demographic metadata differed by source and by participant and was supplied without curation.

A distance of 15 bases separates the germline ends of V and J, which lose 6 bases and 7 bases respectively. The CDR3 covers 13 residues, taking in both the cysteine and the phenylalanine. The read is trimmed to its CDR3 DNA, 39 bases read in frame from base 1. Based on the germline V gene, the CDR1 and CDR2 sequences are MDHEN and SYDVKM. Rearrangement joined TRBV28 to TRBJ1-2; TRBD1 is possibly the D segment (5 matching bases). This TCR was recovered from a man aged 65-85 years who had recovered from COVID-19. Sequences were obtained from peripheral blood. The CDR3 loop reads CASRRGGDAGYTF. The sequenced DNA: TGTGCCAGCAGGCGGGGCGGGGACGCTGGCTACACCTTC.